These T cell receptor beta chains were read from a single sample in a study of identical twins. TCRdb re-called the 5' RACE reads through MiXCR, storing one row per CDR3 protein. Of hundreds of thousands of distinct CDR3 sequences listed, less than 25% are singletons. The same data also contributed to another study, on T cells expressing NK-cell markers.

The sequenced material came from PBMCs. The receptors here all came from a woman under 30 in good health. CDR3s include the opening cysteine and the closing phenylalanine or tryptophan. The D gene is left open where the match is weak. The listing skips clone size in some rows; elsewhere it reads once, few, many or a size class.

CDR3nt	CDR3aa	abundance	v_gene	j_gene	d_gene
TGTGCCAGCAGTACCAACTCCTACGAGCAGTACTTC	CASSTNSYEQYF	many	TRBV12-3/TRBV12-4	TRBJ2-7	-
TGTGCCACGACCGGGACTGACAACACCGGGGAGCTGTTTTTT	CATTGTDNTGELFF	few	TRBV10-3	TRBJ2-2	-
TGTGCCAGCAGCTTCCCCCGGGACAGGGCCACAGATACGCAGTATTTT	CASSFPRDRATDTQYF	-	TRBV11-2	TRBJ2-3	TRBD1
TGTGCCAGCAGGGGGGCCTACACCGGGGAGCTGTTTTTT	CASRGAYTGELFF	-	TRBV2	TRBJ2-2	-
TGTGCCAGCAGGAGCAGAGGAGACTACGAGCAGTACTTC	CASRSRGDYEQYF	-	TRBV3-1	TRBJ2-7	-
TGTGCCACCAGTGATCGGACTAGCAGTGAGCAGTTCTTC	CATSDRTSSEQFF	few	TRBV24-1	TRBJ2-1	TRBD2
TGTGCCAGCAGCCCACCCGGGACAGGGGCTCAGCCCCAGCATTTT	CASSPPGTGAQPQHF	-	TRBV7-2	TRBJ1-5	TRBD1
TGTGCCAGTAAGCGGACTAGCGGGAGTACAGATACGCAGTATTTT	CASKRTSGSTDTQYF	-	TRBV19	TRBJ2-3	TRBD2
TGCAGTGCGCAATCCGGGACAGGGAACTATGGCTACACCTTC	CSAQSGTGNYGYTF	-	TRBV20-1	TRBJ1-2	TRBD1
TGCGCCAGCAGCCAGGGACTAGCGGGAAGTAGGACCGGGGAGCTGTTTTTT	CASSQGLAGSRTGELFF	-	TRBV4-3	TRBJ2-2	TRBD2
TGTGCCAGCAGAGGCGGGGAGAACACAGATACGCAGTATTTT	CASRGGENTDTQYF	many	TRBV6-1	TRBJ2-3	-
TGCAGTGCCGAAGGACGGGTGAGCTCCTACGAGCAGTACTTC	CSAEGRVSSYEQYF	-	TRBV20-1	TRBJ2-7	-
TGCAGCGTTGCCCGGAATGAAGCTTTCTTT	CSVARNEAFF	-	TRBV29-1	TRBJ1-1	-
TGTGCCAGCACTGTGACAGGGCGCGGCACTGAAGCTTTCTTT	CASTVTGRGTEAFF	few	TRBV12-3/TRBV12-4	TRBJ1-1	TRBD1
TGTGCCAGCAGTTTCATAGCGGGGGGGATCAATGAGCAGTTCTTC	CASSFIAGGINEQFF	-	TRBV12-3/TRBV12-4	TRBJ2-1	TRBD2
TGTGCCAGCAGTGCCTTCAGGGAAGCTTTCTTT	CASSAFREAFF	few	TRBV25-1	TRBJ1-1	-
TGTGCCTGGAGTGTAAGAGATGGAGGCATTCAGTACTTC	CAWSVRDGGIQYF	-	TRBV30	TRBJ2-4	-
TGCGGCGCTGCTCTGCAGAACACTGAAGCTTTCTTT	CGAALQNTEAFF	few	TRBV20-1	TRBJ1-1	-
TGTGCCAGCAGCCCCCCGGGCGGGAGGACAGATACGCAGTATTTT	CASSPPGGRTDTQYF	few	TRBV9	TRBJ2-3	TRBD2
TGCAGCGGATGCACAGGGGGGGAGGAGACCCAGTACTTC	CSGCTGGEETQYF	-	TRBV29-1	TRBJ2-5	-
TGTGCCAGCTCACCCGAGCCATCGTACGAGCAGTACTTC	CASSPEPSYEQYF	-	TRBV18	TRBJ2-7	-
TGTGCCATCAGTGGTCTAAGTAGCGGGAGTCTCCCCTCCGAGCAGTACTTC	CAISGLSSGSLPSEQYF	-	TRBV10-3	TRBJ2-7	TRBD2
TGCAGTGCTGGAGGGACAGTTGAAAAACTGTTTTTT	CSAGGTVEKLFF	-	TRBV20-1	TRBJ1-4	TRBD1
TGTGCCATCAGTGCCTTGGCGACAGGGACCCCAGCGGATACGCAGTATTTT	CAISALATGTPADTQYF	many	TRBV10-3	TRBJ2-3	TRBD1
TGCGCCAGCAGCTTGGGACAGGACACCAGCTCTGGGGCCAACGTCCTGACTTTC	CASSLGQDTSSGANVLTF	-	TRBV5-1	TRBJ2-6	-
TGTGCCAGCAGTTACTCCAACATCTATAATTCACCCCTCCACTTT	CASSYSNIYNSPLHF	-	TRBV6-2/TRBV6-3	TRBJ1-6	-
TGTGCCAGCAGTTACTCTGCGGGAGGGGCCGATACGCAGTATTTT	CASSYSAGGADTQYF	-	TRBV6-5	TRBJ2-3	TRBD2
TGTGCCACCAGTGATTCAGGGGGGGGCCGTGATGAGCAGTTCTTC	CATSDSGGGRDEQFF	-	TRBV24-1	TRBJ2-1	-
TGTGCCGTCATCGGGACAGGGGGAAATGAGCAGTTCTTC	CAVIGTGGNEQFF	many	TRBV5-4	TRBJ2-1	TRBD1
TGCGCCAGCAGACTCACAGGGACGGGAGTCACAACTAATGAAAAACTGTTTTTT	CASRLTGTGVTTNEKLFF	-	TRBV5-1	TRBJ1-4	-
TGTGCCAGCAGTCCAGGGTTGGGGGCTTCTCATGGCTACACCTTC	CASSPGLGASHGYTF	many	TRBV6-1	TRBJ1-2	-
TGTGCCATCAGTGGGATCATGTCCTACGAGCAGTACTTC	CAISGIMSYEQYF	few	TRBV10-3	TRBJ2-7	-
TGTGCCACCAGAGGGGATCGGGCAGATACGCAGTATTTT	CATRGDRADTQYF	-	TRBV24-1	TRBJ2-3	-
TGTGCCAGCAGCCCTCTCACCGGGGGACAAGAGACCCAGTACTTC	CASSPLTGGQETQYF	-	TRBV3-1	TRBJ2-5	-
TGCGCCAGCAGCTTGAATCCAGCCTCCTACGAGCAGTACTTC	CASSLNPASYEQYF	few	TRBV5-1	TRBJ2-7	-
TGCAGTGCTAGAGAGGGCGGGGGTTCCTACGAGCAGTACTTC	CSAREGGGSYEQYF	-	TRBV20-1	TRBJ2-7	TRBD2
TGCAGTGCTACGCTCTCCGGAGAGCAGTACTTC	CSATLSGEQYF	-	TRBV20-1	TRBJ2-7	-
TGTGCCAGCAGTTACGGAGGGTATCCTAGCACAGATACGCAGTATTTT	CASSYGGYPSTDTQYF	few	TRBV6-5	TRBJ2-3	-
TGCGCCAGCAGCTTGGGGCCGGACAGGGGAGACACCGGGGAGCTGTTTTTT	CASSLGPDRGDTGELFF	-	TRBV5-1	TRBJ2-2	TRBD1
TGCAGCGGGCAACAGGGTACTAATGAAAAACTGTTTTTT	CSGQQGTNEKLFF	many	TRBV29-1	TRBJ1-4	-
TGTGCCAGCAGCCAGATACAGGACCTAAAGACCCAGTACTTC	CASSQIQDLKTQYF	many	TRBV6-1	TRBJ2-5	-
TGCAGTGCTAGAGTCCCAAGATTAGGCGGAGCGGGAGGCTTTTCTTGGCTCTTC	CSARVPRLGGAGGFSWLF	many	TRBV20-1	TRBJ2-1	TRBD2
TGCGCCAGCAGCTTGGCAGGGGAGCGCGAAAAACTGTTTTTT	CASSLAGEREKLFF	-	TRBV5-1	TRBJ1-4	-
TGTGCCAGCAGCCCCACATGGGGACAGTACGAGCAGTACTTC	CASSPTWGQYEQYF	-	TRBV7-2	TRBJ2-7	TRBD1
TGTGCCAGCAGTTTACTGGGAACCTTCTATGGCTACACCTTC	CASSLLGTFYGYTF	-	TRBV12-3/TRBV12-4	TRBJ1-2	-
TGTGCCAGCAGCCGCGGGACGGACGACGGGCAGTACTTC	CASSRGTDDGQYF	-	TRBV7-9	TRBJ2-7	-